This T cell receptor beta chain stems from a study of blood T cell repertoires in COVID-19. Study background: The United States, Italy and Spain supplied acute and convalescent COVID-19 samples.

This clone has only one observation. Trimming shortened V by 9 bases and J by 8 bases, and 20 bases separated the two germline ends. The CDR3 is 15 amino acids. Germline values: CDR1 LGHDT, CDR2 YNNKEL (reference sequence). Profiled with immunoSEQ multiplex PCR; TCRdb holds only in-frame clones, not every one. The sample carries 300,000 or so clones, over 75% recorded once. The specimen sequenced was peripheral blood. The V call is TRBV3-1 (or the pseudogene TRBV3-2), the J call TRBJ1-6, with D possibly matching TRBD1 (6 bases). This sequence was found in a middle-aged man with active or convalescent COVID-19. The CDR3 spells CARPMDSQDHSPLHF. DNA of the CDR3: TGTGCCAGGCCCATGGACAGCCAAGACCATTCACCCCTCCACTTT.